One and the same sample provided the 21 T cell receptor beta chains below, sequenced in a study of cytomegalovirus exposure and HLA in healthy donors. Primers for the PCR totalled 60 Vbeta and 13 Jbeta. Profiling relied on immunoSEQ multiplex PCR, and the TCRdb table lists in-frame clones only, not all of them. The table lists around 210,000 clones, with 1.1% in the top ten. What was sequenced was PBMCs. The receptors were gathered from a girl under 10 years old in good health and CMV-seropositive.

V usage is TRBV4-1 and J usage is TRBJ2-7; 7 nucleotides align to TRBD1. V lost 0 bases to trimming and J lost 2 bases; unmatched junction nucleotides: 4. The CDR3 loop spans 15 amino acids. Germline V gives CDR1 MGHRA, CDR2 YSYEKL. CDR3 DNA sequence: TGCGCCAGCAGCCAAGATTGGCAGGGGGCCTACGAGCAGTACTTC. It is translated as CASSQDWQGAYEQYF.

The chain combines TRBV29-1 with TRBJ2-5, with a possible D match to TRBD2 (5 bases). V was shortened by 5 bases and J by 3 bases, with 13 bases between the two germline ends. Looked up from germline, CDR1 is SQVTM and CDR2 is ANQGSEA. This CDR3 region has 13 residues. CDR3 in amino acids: CSVIPDLKETQYF. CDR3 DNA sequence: TGCAGCGTTATTCCGGACTTAAAAGAGACCCAGTACTTC.

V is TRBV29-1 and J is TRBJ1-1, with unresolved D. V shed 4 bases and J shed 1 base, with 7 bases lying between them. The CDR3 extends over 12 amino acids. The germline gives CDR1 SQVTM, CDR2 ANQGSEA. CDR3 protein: CSVAVSNTEAFF. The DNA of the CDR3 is TGCAGCGTTGCGGTTTCGAACACTGAAGCTTTCTTT.

DNA for the CDR3: TGTGCCAGCAGGGACAGCTTTAATGAAAAACTGTTTTTT. Amino acids: CASRDSFNEKLFF. The chain has TRBV25-1 and TRBJ1-4, with D possibly being TRBD1 (6 bases). CDR1 and CDR2 (germline): MGHDK, SYGVNS. This CDR3 is 13 amino acids long. Trimming removed 6 bases from V and 4 bases from J, with 9 bases in between.

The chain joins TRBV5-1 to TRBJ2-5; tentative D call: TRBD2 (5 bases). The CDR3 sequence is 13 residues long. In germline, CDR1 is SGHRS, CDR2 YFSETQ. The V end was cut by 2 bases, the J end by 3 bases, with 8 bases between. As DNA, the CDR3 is TGCGCCAGCAGCTTCGGGAAGGAAGAGACCCAGTACTTC. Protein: CASSFGKEETQYF.

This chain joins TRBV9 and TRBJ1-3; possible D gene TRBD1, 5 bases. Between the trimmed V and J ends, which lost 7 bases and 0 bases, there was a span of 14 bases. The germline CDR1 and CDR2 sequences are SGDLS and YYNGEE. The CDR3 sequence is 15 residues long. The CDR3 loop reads CASSPTGSSGNTIYF. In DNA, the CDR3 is TGTGCCAGCTCCCCCACAGGCTCCTCTGGAAACACCATATATTTT.

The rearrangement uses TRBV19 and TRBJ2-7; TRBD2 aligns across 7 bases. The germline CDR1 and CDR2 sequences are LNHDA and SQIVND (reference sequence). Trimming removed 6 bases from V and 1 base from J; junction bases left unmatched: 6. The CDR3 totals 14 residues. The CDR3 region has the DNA TGTGCCAGTAGCCTAGCGGAGGCTTCCTACGAGCAGTACTTC. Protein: CASSLAEASYEQYF.

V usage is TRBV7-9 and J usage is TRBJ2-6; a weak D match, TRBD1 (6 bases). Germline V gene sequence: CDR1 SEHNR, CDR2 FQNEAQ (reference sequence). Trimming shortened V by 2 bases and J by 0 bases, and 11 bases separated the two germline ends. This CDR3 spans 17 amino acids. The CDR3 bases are TGTGCCAGCAGCTTAATAGGGGGTATCTCTGGGGCCAACGTCCTGACTTTC. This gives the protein CASSLIGGISGANVLTF.

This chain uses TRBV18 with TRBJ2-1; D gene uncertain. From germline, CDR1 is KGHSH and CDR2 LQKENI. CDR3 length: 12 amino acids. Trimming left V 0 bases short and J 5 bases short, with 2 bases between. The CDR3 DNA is TGTGCCAGCTCACCACCCAACAATGAGCAGTTCTTC. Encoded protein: CASSPPNNEQFF.

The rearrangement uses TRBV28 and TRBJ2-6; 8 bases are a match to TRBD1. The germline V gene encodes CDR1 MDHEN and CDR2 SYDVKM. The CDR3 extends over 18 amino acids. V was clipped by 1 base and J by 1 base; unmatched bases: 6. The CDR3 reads CASSLLAGGGSGANVLTF. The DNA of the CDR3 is TGTGCCAGCAGTTTATTGGCAGGGGGCGGTTCTGGGGCCAACGTCCTGACTTTC.

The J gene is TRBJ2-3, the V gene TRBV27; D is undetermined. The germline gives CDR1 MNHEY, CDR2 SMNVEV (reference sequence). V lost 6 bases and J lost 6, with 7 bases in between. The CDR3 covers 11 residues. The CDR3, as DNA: TGTGCCAGCAGAATTGGCGATACGCAGTATTTT. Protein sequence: CASRIGDTQYF.

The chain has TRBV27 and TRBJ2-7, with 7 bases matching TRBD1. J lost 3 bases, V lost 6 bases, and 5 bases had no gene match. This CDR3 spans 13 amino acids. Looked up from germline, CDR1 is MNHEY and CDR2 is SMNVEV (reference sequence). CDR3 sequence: CASRQGQFYEQYF. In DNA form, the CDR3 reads TGTGCCAGCAGACAGGGACAGTTCTACGAGCAGTACTTC.

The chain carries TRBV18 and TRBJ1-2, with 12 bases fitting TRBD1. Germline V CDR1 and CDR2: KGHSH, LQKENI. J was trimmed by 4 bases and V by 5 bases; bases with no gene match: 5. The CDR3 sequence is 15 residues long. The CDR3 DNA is TGTGCCAGCTCATCGGGGACAGGGGGCACCTATGGCTACACCTTC. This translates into CASSSGTGGTYGYTF.

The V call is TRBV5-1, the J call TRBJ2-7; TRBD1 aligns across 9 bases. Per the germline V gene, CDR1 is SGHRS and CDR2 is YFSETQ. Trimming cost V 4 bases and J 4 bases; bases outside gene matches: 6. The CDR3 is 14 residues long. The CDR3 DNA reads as TGCGCCAGCAGCCTGACGGGACAGGGTTACGAGCAGTACTTC. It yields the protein CASSLTGQGYEQYF.

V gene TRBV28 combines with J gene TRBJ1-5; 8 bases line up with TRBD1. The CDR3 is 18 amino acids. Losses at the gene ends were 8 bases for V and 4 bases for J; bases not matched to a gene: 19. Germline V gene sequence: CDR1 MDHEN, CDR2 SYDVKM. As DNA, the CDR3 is TGTGCCAGCTCCATCCCTCAGGGGGCAAGGGGAGGGAATCAGCCCCAGCATTTT. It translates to CASSIPQGARGGNQPQHF.

The CDR3 here is CASSRMEGEGRNEQFF. The DNA of the CDR3 is TGTGCCAGCAGCCGTATGGAGGGGGAGGGTCGGAATGAGCAGTTCTTC. The chain couples TRBV7-7 to TRBJ2-1; maybe TRBD2 (7 bases). Deletions cut 5 bases from V and 7 bases from J, with 21 bases between. The CDR3 covers 16 residues. Germline V gene lookup returns CDR1 SSHAT and CDR2 FNYEAQ (reference sequence). Drawing the rest from reference TRBV7-7 and TRBJ2-1, the complete variable domain is GAGVSQSPRYKVTKRGQDVTLRCDPISSHATLYWYQQALGQGPEFLTYFNYEAQPDKSGLPSDRFSAERPEGSISTLTIQRTEQRDSAMYRCASSRMEGEGRNEQFFGPGTRLTVL.

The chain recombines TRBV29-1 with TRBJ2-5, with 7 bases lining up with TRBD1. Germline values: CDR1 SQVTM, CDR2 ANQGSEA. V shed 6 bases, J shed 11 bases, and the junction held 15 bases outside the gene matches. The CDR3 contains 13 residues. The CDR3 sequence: CSVTDSTQGEQYF. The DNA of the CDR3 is TGCAGCGTCACGGACTCGACCCAGGGGGAGCAGTACTTC.

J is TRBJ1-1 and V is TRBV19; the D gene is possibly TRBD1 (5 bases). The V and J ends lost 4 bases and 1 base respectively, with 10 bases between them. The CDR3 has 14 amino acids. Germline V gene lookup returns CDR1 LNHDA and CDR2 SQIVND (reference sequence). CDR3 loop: CASSNGQGNTEAFF. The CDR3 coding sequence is TGTGCCAGTAGTAACGGGCAGGGGAACACTGAAGCTTTCTTT.

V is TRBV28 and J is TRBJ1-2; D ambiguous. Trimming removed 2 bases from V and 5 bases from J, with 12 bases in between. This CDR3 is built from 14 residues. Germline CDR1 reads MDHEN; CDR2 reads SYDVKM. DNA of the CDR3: TGTGCCAGCAGTTTAACTCGAGTCTCTTATGGCTACACCTTC. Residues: CASSLTRVSYGYTF.

The CDR3 sequence: CASSQEAQAPGLAYEQYF. The CDR3 DNA sequence: TGCGCCAGCAGCCAAGAGGCGCAGGCACCGGGACTAGCCTACGAGCAGTACTTC. The V and J genes are TRBV4-1 and TRBJ2-7; 8 nucleotides line up with TRBD2. Germline V gene sequence: CDR1 MGHRA, CDR2 YSYEKL. V lost 0 bases, J lost 2 bases, and 12 bases stayed unmatched. This CDR3 is built from 18 residues.

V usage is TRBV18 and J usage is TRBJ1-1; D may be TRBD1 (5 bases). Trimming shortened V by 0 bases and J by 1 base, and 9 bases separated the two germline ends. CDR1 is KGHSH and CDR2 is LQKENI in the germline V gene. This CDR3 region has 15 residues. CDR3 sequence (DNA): TGTGCCAGCTCACCACCGGACACCAGGAACACTGAAGCTTTCTTT. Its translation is CASSPPDTRNTEAFF.